The 14 T cell receptor beta chains reported below all come from one sample, sequenced in a study of blood T cell repertoires in COVID-19. Repertoires were generated with immunoSEQ multiplex PCR, while TCRdb's copy carries only in-frame clones and drops some. The sample holds about 330,000 clones, roughly 87% seen once. The sequenced material came from peripheral blood. The receptor source for this set is a man in his thirties or forties with COVID-19, enrolled during active disease.

The chain combines TRBV3-1 (or the pseudogene TRBV3-2) with TRBJ1-3; possibly TRBD1 for D (6 bases). This CDR3 spans 17 amino acids. Germline V gene lookup returns CDR1 LGHDT and CDR2 YNNKEL (reference sequence). Trimming removed 0 bases at V and 4 bases at J, with 16 bases between. CDR3 residues: CASSQEFSQGMGNTIYF. The CDR3 DNA reads as TGTGCCAGCAGCCAAGAATTCTCTCAGGGGATGGGAAACACCATATATTTT.

V usage is TRBV10-3 and J usage is TRBJ2-1; D may be TRBD2 (7 bases). The CDR3 is made up of 17 amino acids. CDR1 and CDR2 from the germline V gene are ENHRY and SYGVKD. V dropped 3 bases and J dropped 2 bases, with 17 bases sitting between them. The CDR3 DNA follows: TGTGCCATCAGTGACGCCCCGCGGGGGCCCCCCTACAATGAGCAGTTCTTC. Its protein product is CAISDAPRGPPYNEQFF.

This chain joins TRBV29-1 and TRBJ1-1, with D uncertain. Per germline, CDR1 SQVTM and CDR2 ANQGSEA. The CDR3 covers 13 residues. V lost 5 bases and J lost 1, with 11 bases in between. The CDR3, as DNA: TGCAGCGTTCGGAGTTCAACGAACACTGAAGCTTTCTTT. It codes for CSVRSSTNTEAFF. The full variable domain, in which reference TRBV29-1 and TRBJ1-1 provide the parts outside the CDR3, is SAVISQKPSRDICQRGTSLTIQCQVDSQVTMMFWYRQQPGQSLTLIATANQGSEATYESGFVIDKFPISRPNLTFSTLTVSNMSPEDSSIYLCSVRSSTNTEAFFGQGTRLTVV.

This chain uses TRBV19 with TRBJ1-2; 7 bases are a match to TRBD1. Germline loops: CDR1 LNHDA, CDR2 SQIVND (reference sequence). The CDR3 extends over 11 amino acids. CDR3 amino acids: CATGQFYGYTF. The DNA of the CDR3 is TGTGCTACGGGACAGTTCTATGGCTACACCTTC.

The J gene is TRBJ1-4, the V gene TRBV11-2, with D possibly TRBD1 on 5 matching bases. Germline-derived CDR1 and CDR2 are SGHAT and FQNNGV. Trimming took off 1 base at V and 0 bases at J, with 9 bases between the two ends. CDR3 length equals 16 residues. CDR3 region: CASSLGLGATNEKLFF. For the CDR3, the DNA is TGTGCCAGCAGCTTAGGGCTAGGGGCAACTAATGAAAAACTGTTTTTT. Complete variable domain (other parts from reference TRBV11-2 and TRBJ1-4): EAGVAQSPRYKIIEKRQSVAFWCNPISGHATLYWYQQILGQGPKLLIQFQNNGVVDDSQLPKDRFSAERLKGVDSTLKIQPAKLEDSAVYLCASSLGLGATNEKLFFGSGTQLSVL.

Regarding this clone: Other DNA sequences in the same sample also yield this CDR3. V gene TRBV12-3 or TRBV12-4 combines with J gene TRBJ1-4; D is uncertain. V was pared by 1 base and J by 10 bases, with 7 bases between. This CDR3 has 12 residues. The CDR3 sequence is CASSLVARKLFF. DNA of the CDR3: TGTGCCAGCAGTTTAGTCGCGCGAAAACTGTTTTTT.

This clone has only a few counts. In DNA, the CDR3 is TGTGCCAGCCAGCTCTGGAGGGACGCGGCGTACTATGGCTACACCTTC. It specifies CASQLWRDAAYYGYTF. J is TRBJ1-2 and V is TRBV19, with D perhaps TRBD1 (5 bases). The CDR3 length is 16 residues. The germline gives CDR1 LNHDA, CDR2 SQIVND (reference sequence). V was cut by 9 bases and J by 3 bases, with 23 bases left in between.

The genes are TRBV6-2 or TRBV6-3 and TRBJ2-2; D unclear. Germline V gives CDR1 MNHEY, CDR2 SVGEGT. Between the trimmed V and J ends, which lost 4 bases and 6 bases, there was a span of 9 bases. The CDR3 runs 13 residues. The CDR3 reads CASSWVTSGELFF. The CDR3 coding sequence is TGTGCCAGCAGTTGGGTGACTTCCGGGGAGCTGTTTTTT.

J is TRBJ2-3 and V is TRBV27, with D perhaps matching TRBD1 (8 bases). Trimming cost V 5 bases and J 4 bases, with 13 bases left between them. There are 14 residues in the CDR3. Germline CDR1 reads MNHEY; CDR2 reads SMNVEV (reference sequence). The CDR3 reads CASSDRGGSDTQYF. CDR3 sequence (DNA): TGTGCCAGCAGTGACAGGGGAGGGTCAGATACGCAGTATTTT.

The V gene is TRBV4-3, the J gene TRBJ2-2; 10 bases are a match to TRBD2. J was trimmed by 5 bases and V by 0 bases; bases with no gene match: 12. The CDR3 runs 19 residues. Germline V gene data show CDR1 as LGHNA and CDR2 as YSLEER. CDR3 loop: CASSQDLPPAGGRTGELFF. The DNA for the CDR3 is TGCGCCAGCAGCCAAGATCTCCCTCCAGCGGGGGGGCGTACCGGGGAGCTGTTTTTT.

DNA for the CDR3: TGTGCCAGTAGTATATTCCTAGCGGGGGGACAAGAGACCCAGTACTTC. Its translation is CASSIFLAGGQETQYF. The chain is built from TRBV19 and TRBJ2-5; 11 nucleotides line up with TRBD2. After removal of 2 bases from V and 2 bases from J, the junction contained 4 bases not matched to a gene. CDR1 is LNHDA and CDR2 is SQIVND in the germline V gene (reference sequence). The CDR3 spans 16 residues.

The CDR3 region is CAISEPGGSQPQHF. Here the CDR3 DNA reads TGTGCCATCAGTGAGCCAGGGGGCTCTCAGCCCCAGCATTTT. This rearrangement joins TRBV10-3 to TRBJ1-5, with 8 bases matching TRBD1. The CDR3 loop spans 14 amino acids. Germline CDR1 and CDR2: ENHRY and SYGVKD. V dropped 2 bases and J dropped 6; count of bases not matched to a gene: 3.

The chain uses TRBV5-5 and TRBJ2-7; possible D gene TRBD2, 5 bases. Germline V gene lookup returns CDR1 SGHKS and CDR2 YYEKEE (reference sequence). V shed 2 bases and J shed 6 bases, with 15 bases lying between them. The CDR3 extends over 14 amino acids. The CDR3 loop is CASSLPTARGEQYF. The CDR3 DNA is TGTGCCAGCAGCTTACCTACGGCCCGGGGCGAGCAGTACTTC.

This clone came up once. This rearrangement joins TRBV6-2 or TRBV6-3 to TRBJ2-5, with 9 nucleotides matching TRBD2. The germline V gene encodes CDR1 MNHEY and CDR2 SVGEGT. This CDR3 is 15 amino acids long. Germline trimming cut 2 bases from V and 1 base from J; bases unmatched to any gene: 2. DNA for the CDR3: TGTGCCAGCAGTTACGCGCGGGGGGGCCAAGAGACCCAGTACTTC. Residues: CASSYARGGQETQYF.